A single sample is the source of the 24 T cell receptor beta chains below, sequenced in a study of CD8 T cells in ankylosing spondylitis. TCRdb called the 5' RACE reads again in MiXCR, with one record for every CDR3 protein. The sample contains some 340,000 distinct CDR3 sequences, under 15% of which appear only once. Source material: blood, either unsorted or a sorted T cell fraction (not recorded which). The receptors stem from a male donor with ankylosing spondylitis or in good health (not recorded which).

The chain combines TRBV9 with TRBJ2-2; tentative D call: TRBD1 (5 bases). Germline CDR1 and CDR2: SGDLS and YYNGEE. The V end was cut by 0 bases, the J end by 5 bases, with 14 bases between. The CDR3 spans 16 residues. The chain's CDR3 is CASSVEPGLSTGELFF. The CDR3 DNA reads TGTGCCAGCAGCGTAGAGCCAGGGTTATCGACCGGGGAGCTGTTTTTT.

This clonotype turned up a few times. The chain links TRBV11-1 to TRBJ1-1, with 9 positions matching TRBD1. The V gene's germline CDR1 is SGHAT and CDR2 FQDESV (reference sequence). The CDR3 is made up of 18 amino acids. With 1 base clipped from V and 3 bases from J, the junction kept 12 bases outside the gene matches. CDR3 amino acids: CASSLVWVQGARDTEAFF. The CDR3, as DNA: TGTGCCAGCAGCTTAGTTTGGGTACAGGGGGCCCGAGACACTGAAGCTTTCTTT.

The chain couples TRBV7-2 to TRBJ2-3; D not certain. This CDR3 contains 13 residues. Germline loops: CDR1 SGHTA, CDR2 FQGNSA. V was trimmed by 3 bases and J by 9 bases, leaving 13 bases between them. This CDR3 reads CASSLGPTSTQYF. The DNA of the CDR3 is TGTGCCAGCAGCTTGGGCCCCACGTCAACGCAGTATTTT. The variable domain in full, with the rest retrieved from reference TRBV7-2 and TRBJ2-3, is GAGVSQSPSNKVTEKGKDVELRCDPISGHTALYWYRQSLGQGLEFLIYFQGNSAPDKSGLPSDRFSAERTGGSVSTLTIQRTQQEDSAVYLCASSLGPTSTQYFGPGTRLTVL.

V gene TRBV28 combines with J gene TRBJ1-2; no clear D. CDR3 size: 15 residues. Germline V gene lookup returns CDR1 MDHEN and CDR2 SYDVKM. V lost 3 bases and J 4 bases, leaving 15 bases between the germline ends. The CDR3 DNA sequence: TGTGCCAGCAGTTTTAGAAAGGGAGGTAGCTATGGCTACACCTTC. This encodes CASSFRKGGSYGYTF.

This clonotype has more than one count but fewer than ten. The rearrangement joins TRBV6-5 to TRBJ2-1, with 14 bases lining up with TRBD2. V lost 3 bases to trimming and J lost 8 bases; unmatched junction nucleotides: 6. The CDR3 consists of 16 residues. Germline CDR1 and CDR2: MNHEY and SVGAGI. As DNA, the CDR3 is TGTGCCAGCAGTTATTTAGGGACTAGCGGGGGATATGAGCAGTTCTTC. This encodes CASSYLGTSGGYEQFF.

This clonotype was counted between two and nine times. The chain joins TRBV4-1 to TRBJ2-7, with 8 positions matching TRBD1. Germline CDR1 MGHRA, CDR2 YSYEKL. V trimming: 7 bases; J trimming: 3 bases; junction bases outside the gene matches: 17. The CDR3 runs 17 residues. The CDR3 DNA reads TGCGCCAGCACCCCGAGAGGGCCGGGACAGGCGAGCTACGAGCAGTACTTC. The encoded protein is CASTPRGPGQASYEQYF.

CDR3: CASSQVPTSTDTQYF. CDR3 in DNA: TGTGCCAGCAGCCAAGTCCCGACAAGCACAGATACGCAGTATTTT. The genes are TRBV3-1 and TRBJ2-3; D uncertain. Deletions cut 1 base from V and 0 bases from J, with 8 bases between. The CDR3 spans 15 residues. Germline CDR1 and CDR2: LGHDT and YNNKEL (reference sequence).

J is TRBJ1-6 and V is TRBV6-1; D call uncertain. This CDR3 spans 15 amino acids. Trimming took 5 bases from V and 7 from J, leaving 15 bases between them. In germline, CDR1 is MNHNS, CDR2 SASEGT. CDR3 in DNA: TGTGCCAGCAGTCCAACCGAGACGGCCAATTCACCCCTCCACTTT. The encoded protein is CASSPTETANSPLHF.

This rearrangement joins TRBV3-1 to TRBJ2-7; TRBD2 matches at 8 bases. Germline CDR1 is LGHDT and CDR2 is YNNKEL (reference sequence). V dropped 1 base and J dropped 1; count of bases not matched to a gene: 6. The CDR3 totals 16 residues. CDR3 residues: CASSQVRTGGSYEQYF. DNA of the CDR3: TGTGCCAGCAGCCAAGTAAGGACGGGGGGGTCCTACGAGCAGTACTTC.

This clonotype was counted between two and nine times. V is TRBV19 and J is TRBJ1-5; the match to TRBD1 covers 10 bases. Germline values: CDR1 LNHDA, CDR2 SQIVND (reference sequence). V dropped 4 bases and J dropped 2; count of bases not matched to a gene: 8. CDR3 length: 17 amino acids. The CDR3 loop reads CASSTLTGTGGNQPQHF. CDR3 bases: TGTGCCAGTAGTACCCTCACCGGGACAGGGGGCAATCAGCCCCAGCATTTT.

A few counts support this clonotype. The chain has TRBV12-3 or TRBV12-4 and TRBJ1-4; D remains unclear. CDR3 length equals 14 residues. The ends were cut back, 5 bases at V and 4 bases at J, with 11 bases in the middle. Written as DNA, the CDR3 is TGTGCCAGCAGTCTGAGACGGCTTAATGAAAAACTGTTTTTT. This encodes CASSLRRLNEKLFF.

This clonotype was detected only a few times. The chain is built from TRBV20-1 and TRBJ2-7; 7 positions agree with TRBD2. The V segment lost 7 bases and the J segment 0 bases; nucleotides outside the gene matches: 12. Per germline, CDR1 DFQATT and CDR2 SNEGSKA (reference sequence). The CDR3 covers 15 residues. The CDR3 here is CSGLAGAGDSYEQYF. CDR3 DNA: TGCAGTGGTTTGGCGGGAGCAGGAGACTCCTACGAGCAGTACTTC.

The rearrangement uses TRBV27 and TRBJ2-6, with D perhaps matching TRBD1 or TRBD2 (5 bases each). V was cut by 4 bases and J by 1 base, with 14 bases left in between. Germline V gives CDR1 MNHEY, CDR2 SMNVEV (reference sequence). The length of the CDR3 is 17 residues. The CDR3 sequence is CASSSTGRLSGANVLTF. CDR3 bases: TGTGCCAGCAGTTCCACGGGGCGGTTATCTGGGGCCAACGTCCTGACTTTC. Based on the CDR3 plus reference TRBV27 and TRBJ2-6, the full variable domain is EAQVTQNPRYLITVTGKKLTVTCSQNMNHEYMSWYRQDPGLGLRQIYYSMNVEVTDKGDVPEGYKVSRKEKRNFPLILESPSPNQTSLYFCASSSTGRLSGANVLTFGAGSRLTVL.

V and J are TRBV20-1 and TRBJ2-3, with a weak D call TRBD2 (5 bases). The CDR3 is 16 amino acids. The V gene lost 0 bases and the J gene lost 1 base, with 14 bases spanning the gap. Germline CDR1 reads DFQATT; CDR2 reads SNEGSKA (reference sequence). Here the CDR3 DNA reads TGCAGTGCTAGAGATCTCCCAGCGGAACGCACAGATACGCAGTATTTT. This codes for CSARDLPAERTDTQYF.

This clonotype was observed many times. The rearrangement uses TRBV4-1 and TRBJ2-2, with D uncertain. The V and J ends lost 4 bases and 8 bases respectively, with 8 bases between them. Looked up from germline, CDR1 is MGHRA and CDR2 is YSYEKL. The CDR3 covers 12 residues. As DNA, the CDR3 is TGCGCCAGCAGCCGCCCTACTGGGGAGCTGTTTTTT. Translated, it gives CASSRPTGELFF.

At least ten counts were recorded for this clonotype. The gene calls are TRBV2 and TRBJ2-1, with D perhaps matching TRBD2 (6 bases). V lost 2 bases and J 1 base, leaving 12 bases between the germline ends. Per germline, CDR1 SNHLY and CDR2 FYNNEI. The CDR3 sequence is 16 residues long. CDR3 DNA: TGTGCCAGCAGTGAAAGGCTAGCGTTATCCTACAATGAGCAGTTCTTC. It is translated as CASSERLALSYNEQFF.

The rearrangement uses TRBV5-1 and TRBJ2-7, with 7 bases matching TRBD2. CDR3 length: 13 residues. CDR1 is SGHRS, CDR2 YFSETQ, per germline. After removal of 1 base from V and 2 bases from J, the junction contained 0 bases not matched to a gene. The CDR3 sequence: CASSLTSAYEQYF. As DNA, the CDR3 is TGCGCCAGCAGCTTGACTAGCGCCTACGAGCAGTACTTC.

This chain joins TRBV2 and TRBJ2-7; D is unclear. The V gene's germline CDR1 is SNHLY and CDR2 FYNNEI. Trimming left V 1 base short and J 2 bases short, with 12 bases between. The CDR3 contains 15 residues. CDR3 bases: TGTGCCAGCAGTGAAGGCCTAGGGAAGACCTACGAGCAGTACTTC. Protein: CASSEGLGKTYEQYF. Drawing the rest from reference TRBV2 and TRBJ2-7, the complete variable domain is EPEVTQTPSHQVTQMGQEVILRCVPISNHLYFYWYRQILGQKVEFLVSFYNNEISEKSEIFDDQFSVERPDGSNFTLKIRSTKLEDSAMYFCASSEGLGKTYEQYFGPGTRLTVT.

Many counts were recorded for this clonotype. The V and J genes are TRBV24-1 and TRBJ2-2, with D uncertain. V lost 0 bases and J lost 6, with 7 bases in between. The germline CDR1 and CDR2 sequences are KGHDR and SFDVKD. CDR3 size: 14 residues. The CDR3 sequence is CATSDLEYPGELFF. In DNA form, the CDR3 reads TGTGCCACCAGTGATTTGGAATACCCCGGGGAGCTGTTTTTT.

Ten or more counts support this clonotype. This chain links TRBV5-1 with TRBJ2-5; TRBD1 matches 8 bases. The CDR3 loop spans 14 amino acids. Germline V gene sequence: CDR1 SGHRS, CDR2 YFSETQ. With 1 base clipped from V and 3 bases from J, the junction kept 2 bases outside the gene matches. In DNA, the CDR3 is TGCGCCAGCAGCTTGCAGGGGGCAGAAGAGACCCAGTACTTC. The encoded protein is CASSLQGAEETQYF.

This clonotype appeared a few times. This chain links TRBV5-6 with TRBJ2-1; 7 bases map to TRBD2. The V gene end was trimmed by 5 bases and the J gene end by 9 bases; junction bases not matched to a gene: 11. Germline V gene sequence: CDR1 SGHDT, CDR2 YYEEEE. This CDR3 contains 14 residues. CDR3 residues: CASRYTSARGEQFF. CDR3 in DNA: TGTGCCAGCAGGTACACTAGCGCAAGGGGTGAGCAGTTCTTC.

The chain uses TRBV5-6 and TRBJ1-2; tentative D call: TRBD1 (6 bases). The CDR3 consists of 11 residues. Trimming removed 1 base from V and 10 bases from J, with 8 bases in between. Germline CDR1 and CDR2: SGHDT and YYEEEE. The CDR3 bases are TGTGCCAGCAGCTTGCCAGGGGTCTACACCTTC. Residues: CASSLPGVYTF.

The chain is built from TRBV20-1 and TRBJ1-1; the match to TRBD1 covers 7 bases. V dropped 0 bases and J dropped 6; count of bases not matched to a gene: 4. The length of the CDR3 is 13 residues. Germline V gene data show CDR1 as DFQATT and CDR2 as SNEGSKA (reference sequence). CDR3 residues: CSARETGLSEAFF. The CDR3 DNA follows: TGCAGTGCTAGAGAGACAGGGCTCTCTGAAGCTTTCTTT.

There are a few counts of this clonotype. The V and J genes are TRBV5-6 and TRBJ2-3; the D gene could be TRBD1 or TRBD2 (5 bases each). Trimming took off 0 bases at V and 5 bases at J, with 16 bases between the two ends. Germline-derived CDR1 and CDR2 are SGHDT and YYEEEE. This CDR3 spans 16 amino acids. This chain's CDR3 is CASSLGTGRRGDTQYF. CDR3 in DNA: TGTGCCAGCAGCTTGGGTACGGGGCGCAGAGGAGATACGCAGTATTTT.